This TCR beta chain was recovered during a study of cytomegalovirus exposure and HLA in healthy donors. The study, taken as a whole, reports: Later work found most CMV-associated TCR beta chains apparently HLA-restricted. Previously analyzed data showed that most TCR beta V segments were productive at a frequency of about 90% or about 30%. It was only CMV serostatus that was available as immune exposure information.

The J segment lost 2 bases and the V segment lost 4 bases, leaving 6 bases of the junction unmatched. Germline V gene data show CDR1 as SGHTA and CDR2 as FQGNSA. This CDR3 has 16 residues. A note on this clone: Its antigen is still unknown.

Primers: 60 Vbeta forward and 13 Jbeta reverse. Method: immunoSEQ multiplex PCR; TCRdb's copy keeps in-frame clones and lacks some. The top ten hold 5% to 8.5% of the sample, which has some 140,000 clones, about 80% seen once. Sequencing was carried out using PBMCs. This chain links TRBV7-2 with TRBJ2-1; 9 nucleotides agree with TRBD2. The receptor's source is a man aged 35 to 55 in good health and CMV-seropositive. The CDR3 is CASSYSGGPPYNEQFF. CDR3 nucleotide sequence: TGTGCCAGCAGCTATAGCGGGGGTCCCCCCTACAATGAGCAGTTCTTC.